One and the same sample provided the 9 T cell receptor beta chains below, sequenced in a study of patients and donors after allogeneic stem cell transplantation. From the RT-PCR reads, TCRdb called clonotypes with MiXCR, one entry per CDR3 protein. The sample lists 85,000 to 90,000 distinct CDR3 sequences; 48% were seen once. Specimen: blood, either unsorted or a sorted T cell fraction (not recorded which). The origin of the receptors is a human donor who was either an allogeneic HSCT recipient or a stem cell or donor lymphocyte infusion donor (not recorded which). It is not recorded whose cells these are; they may come from a transplant donor.

The chain carries TRBV29-1 and TRBJ1-1; perhaps TRBD1 as D (5 bases). From germline, CDR1 is SQVTM and CDR2 ANQGSEA. V dropped 6 bases and J dropped 5 bases, with 16 bases sitting between them. CDR3 length: 13 amino acids. Here the CDR3 DNA reads TGCAGCGTGGGGGACGCAGCGGGGACTGAAGCTTTCTTT. Amino acid sequence: CSVGDAAGTEAFF.

This clonotype was picked up a small number of times. V usage is TRBV12-3 or TRBV12-4 and J usage is TRBJ1-5; the D is unclear. This CDR3 comprises 15 residues. Deletions cut 1 base from V and 4 bases from J, with 11 bases between. Written as DNA, the CDR3 is TGTGCCAGCAGTTTAGAAGGGCTTGGGAATCAGCCCCAGCATTTT. Protein product: CASSLEGLGNQPQHF.

The chain has TRBV6-5 and TRBJ1-2, with D hard to call. The CDR3 has 13 amino acids. Trimming pared 0 bases from V and 4 bases from J, leaving 6 bases between. Germline-derived CDR1 and CDR2 are MNHEY and SVGAGI. The CDR3 bases are TGTGCCAGCAGTTACTCGACATCCTATGGCTACACCTTC. This encodes CASSYSTSYGYTF.

The chain uses TRBV29-1 and TRBJ1-3, with D unclear. CDR1 is SQVTM and CDR2 is ANQGSEA in the germline V gene. The CDR3 has 13 residues. V gave up 4 bases and J gave up 0 bases, with 7 bases separating them. Here the CDR3 DNA reads TGCAGCGTTGTCCCTTTCTCTGGAAACACCATATATTTT. Amino acid sequence: CSVVPFSGNTIYF.

The table lists this clonotype with a count of one. This chain uses TRBV9 with TRBJ1-2; no firm D call. V lost 0 bases and J 4 bases, leaving 7 bases between the germline ends. Germline assignment: CDR1 SGDLS and CDR2 YYNGEE. CDR3 length: 13 residues. CDR3 amino acids: CASSVAGTYGYTF. The CDR3 bases are TGTGCCAGCAGCGTAGCAGGTACCTATGGCTACACCTTC.

In the case of this clonotype: This is likely a read error, given that the CDR3 carries no conserved phenylalanine or tryptophan at its end. This rearrangement joins TRBV5-1 to TRBJ1-2; D is uncertain. Germline loops: CDR1 SGHRS, CDR2 YFSETQ. Trimming took 4 bases from V and 4 from J, leaving 14 bases between them. The length of the CDR3 is 14 residues. In nucleotides, the CDR3 is TGCGCCAGCAGCGAAAGGAGGGCCGGCTATGGCTACACCATC. Translated: CASSERRAGYGYTI.

This sequence joins TRBV3-1 and TRBJ1-6, with D possibly TRBD1 on 5 matching bases. Trimming pared 4 bases from V and 2 bases from J, leaving 9 bases between. This CDR3 is 15 amino acids long. The germline gives CDR1 LGHDT, CDR2 YNNKEL (reference sequence). The CDR3 loop reads CASSLTGPYNSPLHF. CDR3 in DNA: TGTGCCAGCAGCCTGACGGGACCCTATAATTCACCCCTCCACTTT.

This clonotype was seen only a few times. This chain links TRBV12-3 or TRBV12-4 with TRBJ1-5; D is unclear. This CDR3 is 12 amino acids long. Trimming removed 7 bases from V and 5 bases from J, with 9 bases in between. The CDR3 sequence is CASTTEDQPQHF. The CDR3 DNA reads as TGTGCCAGCACCACCGAGGATCAGCCCCAGCATTTT.

The V gene is TRBV12-3 or TRBV12-4, the J gene TRBJ2-2, with D hard to call. V was pared by 6 bases and J by 0 bases, with 5 bases between. The CDR3 spans 13 residues. DNA for the CDR3: TGTGCCAGCAGACCCTCGAACACCGGGGAGCTGTTTTTT. This sequence encodes CASRPSNTGELFF.